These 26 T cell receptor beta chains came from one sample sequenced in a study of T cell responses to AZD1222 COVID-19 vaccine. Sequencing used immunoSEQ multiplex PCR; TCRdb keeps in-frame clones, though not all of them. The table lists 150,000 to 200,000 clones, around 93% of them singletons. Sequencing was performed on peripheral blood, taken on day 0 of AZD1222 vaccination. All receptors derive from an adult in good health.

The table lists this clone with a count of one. The DNA of the CDR3 is TGTGCCAGCAGCACAATTCTGGGGAATAGTTCACCCCTCCACTTT. Its protein product is CASSTILGNSSPLHF. The chain carries TRBV28 and TRBJ1-6; D not resolved. Germline loops: CDR1 MDHEN, CDR2 SYDVKM. V was clipped by 6 bases and J by 9 bases, with 18 bases between them. This CDR3 region has 15 residues.

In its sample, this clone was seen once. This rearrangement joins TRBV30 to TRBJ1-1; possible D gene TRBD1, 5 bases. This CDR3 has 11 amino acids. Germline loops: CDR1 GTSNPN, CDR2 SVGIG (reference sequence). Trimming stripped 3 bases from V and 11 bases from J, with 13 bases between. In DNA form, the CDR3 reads TGTGCCTGGAGGCCGGACAAGTATGCTTTCTTT. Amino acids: CAWRPDKYAFF.

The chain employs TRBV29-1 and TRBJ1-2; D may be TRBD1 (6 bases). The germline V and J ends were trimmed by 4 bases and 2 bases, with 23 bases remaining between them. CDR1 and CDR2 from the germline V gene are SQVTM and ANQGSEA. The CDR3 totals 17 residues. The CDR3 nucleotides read TGCAGCGTTGGGGATTCCAGCACCGGCAGGGGCAACTATGGCTACACCTTC. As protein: CSVGDSSTGRGNYGYTF.

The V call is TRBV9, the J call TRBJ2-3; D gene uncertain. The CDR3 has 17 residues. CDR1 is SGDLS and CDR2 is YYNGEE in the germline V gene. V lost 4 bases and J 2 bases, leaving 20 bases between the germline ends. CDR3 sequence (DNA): TGTGCCAGCAGCCCCCCTCTCGGCAGGTTAATCACAGATACGCAGTATTTT. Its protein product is CASSPPLGRLITDTQYF.

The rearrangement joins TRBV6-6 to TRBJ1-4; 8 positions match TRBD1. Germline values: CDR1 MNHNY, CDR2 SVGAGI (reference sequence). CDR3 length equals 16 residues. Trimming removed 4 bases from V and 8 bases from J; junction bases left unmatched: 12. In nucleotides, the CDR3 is TGTGCCAGCAGTTCCACTCTCAGGGGGCTTCGGGAAAAACTGTTTTTT. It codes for CASSSTLRGLREKLFF.

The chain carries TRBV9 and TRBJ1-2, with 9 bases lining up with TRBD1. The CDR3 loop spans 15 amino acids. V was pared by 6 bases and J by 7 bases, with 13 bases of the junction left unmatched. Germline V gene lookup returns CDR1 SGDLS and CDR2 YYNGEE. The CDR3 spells CASTDGTGFPGGYTF. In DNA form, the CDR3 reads TGTGCCAGCACCGATGGGACAGGGTTTCCGGGTGGCTACACCTTC.

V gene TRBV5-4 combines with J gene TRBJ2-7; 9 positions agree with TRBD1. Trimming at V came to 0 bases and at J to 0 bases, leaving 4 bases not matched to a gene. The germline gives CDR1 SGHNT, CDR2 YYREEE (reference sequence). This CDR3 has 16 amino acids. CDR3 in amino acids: CASSLGDRGFSYEQYF. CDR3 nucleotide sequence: TGTGCCAGCAGCTTGGGTGACAGGGGGTTCTCCTACGAGCAGTACTTC.

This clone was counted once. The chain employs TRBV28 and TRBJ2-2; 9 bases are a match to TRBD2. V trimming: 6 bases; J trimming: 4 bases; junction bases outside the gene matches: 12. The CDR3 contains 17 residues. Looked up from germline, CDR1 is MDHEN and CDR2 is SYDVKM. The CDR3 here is CASSRLGGRAVTGELFF. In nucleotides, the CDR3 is TGTGCCAGCAGCCGTCTTGGCGGGAGGGCCGTCACCGGGGAGCTGTTTTTT.

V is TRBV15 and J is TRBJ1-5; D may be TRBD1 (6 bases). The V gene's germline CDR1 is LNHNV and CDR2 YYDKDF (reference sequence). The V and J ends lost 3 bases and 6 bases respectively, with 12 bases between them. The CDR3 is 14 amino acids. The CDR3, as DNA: TGTGCCACCAGCAGCCACAGGGTTGCTCAGCCCCAGCATTTT. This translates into CATSSHRVAQPQHF.

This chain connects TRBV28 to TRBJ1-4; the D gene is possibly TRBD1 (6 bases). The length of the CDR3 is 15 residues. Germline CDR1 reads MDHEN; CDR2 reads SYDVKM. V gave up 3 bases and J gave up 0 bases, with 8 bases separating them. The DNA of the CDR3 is TGTGCCAGCAGTTTCCGGACAGCAACTAATGAAAAACTGTTTTTT. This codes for CASSFRTATNEKLFF.

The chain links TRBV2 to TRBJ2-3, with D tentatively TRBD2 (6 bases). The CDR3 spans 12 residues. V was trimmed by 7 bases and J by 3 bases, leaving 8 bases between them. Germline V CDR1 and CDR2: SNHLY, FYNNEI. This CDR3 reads CASKEGTDTQYF. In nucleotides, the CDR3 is TGTGCCAGCAAGGAGGGGACAGATACGCAGTATTTT.

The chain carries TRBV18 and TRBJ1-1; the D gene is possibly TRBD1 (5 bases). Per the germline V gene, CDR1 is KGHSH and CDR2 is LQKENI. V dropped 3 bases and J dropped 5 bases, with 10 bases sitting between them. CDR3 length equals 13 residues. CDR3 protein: CASSPAQGTEAFF. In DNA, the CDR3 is TGTGCCAGCTCACCTGCCCAGGGTACTGAAGCTTTCTTT. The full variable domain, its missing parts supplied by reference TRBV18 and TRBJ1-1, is NAGVMQNPRHLVRRRGQEARLRCSPMKGHSHVYWYRQLPEEGLKFMVYLQKENIIDESGMPKERFSAEFPKEGPSILRIQQVVRGDSAAYFCASSPAQGTEAFFGQGTRLTVV.

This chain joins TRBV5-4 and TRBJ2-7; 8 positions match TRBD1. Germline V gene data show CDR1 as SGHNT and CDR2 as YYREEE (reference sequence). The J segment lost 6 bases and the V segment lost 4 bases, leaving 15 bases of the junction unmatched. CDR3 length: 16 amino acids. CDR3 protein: CASSPRSGQGSGEQYF. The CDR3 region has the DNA TGTGCCAGCAGCCCTAGGTCCGGACAGGGATCAGGCGAGCAGTACTTC.

CDR3 region: CASSLSGRSPYEQYF. CDR3 nucleotides: TGTGCCAGCTCACTAAGCGGGAGATCGCCCTACGAGCAGTACTTC. The chain recombines TRBV18 with TRBJ2-7; TRBD2 aligns across 8 bases. The CDR3 spans 15 residues. Germline CDR1 and CDR2: KGHSH and LQKENI. V dropped 4 bases and J dropped 2; count of bases not matched to a gene: 7.

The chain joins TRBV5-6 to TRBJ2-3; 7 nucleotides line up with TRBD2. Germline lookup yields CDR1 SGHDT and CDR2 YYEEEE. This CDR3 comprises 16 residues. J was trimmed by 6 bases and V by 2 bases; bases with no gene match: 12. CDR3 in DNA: TGTGCCAGCAGCTTAACCCACAGCGGGATGATGGATACGCAGTATTTT. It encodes CASSLTHSGMMDTQYF.

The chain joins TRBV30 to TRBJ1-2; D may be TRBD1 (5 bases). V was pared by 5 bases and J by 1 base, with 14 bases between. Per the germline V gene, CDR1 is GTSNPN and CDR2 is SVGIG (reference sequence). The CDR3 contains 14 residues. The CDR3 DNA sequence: TGTGCCTGGGAGGGGTCACCCGATAACTATGGCTACACCTTC. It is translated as CAWEGSPDNYGYTF.

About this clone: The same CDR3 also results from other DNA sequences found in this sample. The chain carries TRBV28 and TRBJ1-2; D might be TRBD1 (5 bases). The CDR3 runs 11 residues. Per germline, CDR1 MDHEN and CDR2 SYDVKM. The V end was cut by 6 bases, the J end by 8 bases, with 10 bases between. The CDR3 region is CASRSRGGYTF. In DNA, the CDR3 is TGTGCCAGCAGGAGCCGGGGCGGCTACACCTTC.

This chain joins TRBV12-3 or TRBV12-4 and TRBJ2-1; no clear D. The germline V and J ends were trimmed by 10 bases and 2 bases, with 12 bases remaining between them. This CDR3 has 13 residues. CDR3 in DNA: TGTGCCACCGGACGCCCGACCTACAATGAGCAGTTCTTC. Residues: CATGRPTYNEQFF.

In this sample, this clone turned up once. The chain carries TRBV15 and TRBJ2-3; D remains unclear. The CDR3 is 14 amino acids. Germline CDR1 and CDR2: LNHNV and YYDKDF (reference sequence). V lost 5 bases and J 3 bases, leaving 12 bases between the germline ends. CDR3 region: CATSGEGTTDTQYF. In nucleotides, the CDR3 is TGTGCCACCAGCGGGGAAGGAACTACAGATACGCAGTATTTT. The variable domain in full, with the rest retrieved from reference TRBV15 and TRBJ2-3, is DAMVIQNPRYQVTQFGKPVTLSCSQTLNHNVMYWYQQKSSQAPKLLFHYYDKDFNNEADTPDNFQSRRPNTSFCFLDIRSPGLGDTAMYLCATSGEGTTDTQYFGPGTRLTVL.

CDR3 sequence reads: CSASGRGSSGSADTQYF. As DNA, the CDR3 is TGCAGTGCTAGTGGTCGTGGGTCTAGCGGGAGCGCAGATACGCAGTATTTT. The V call is TRBV20-1, the J call TRBJ2-3; 10 nucleotides line up with TRBD2. This CDR3 is built from 17 residues. Germline V gives CDR1 DFQATT, CDR2 SNEGSKA (reference sequence). V lost 3 bases and J lost 4; bases outside the gene matches: 13.

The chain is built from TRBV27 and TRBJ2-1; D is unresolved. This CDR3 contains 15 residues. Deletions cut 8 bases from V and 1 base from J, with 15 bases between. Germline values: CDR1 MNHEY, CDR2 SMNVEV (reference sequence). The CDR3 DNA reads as TGTGCCAGCCATCCAAGGATAGTGTCCTACAATGAGCAGTTCTTC. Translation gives CASHPRIVSYNEQFF.

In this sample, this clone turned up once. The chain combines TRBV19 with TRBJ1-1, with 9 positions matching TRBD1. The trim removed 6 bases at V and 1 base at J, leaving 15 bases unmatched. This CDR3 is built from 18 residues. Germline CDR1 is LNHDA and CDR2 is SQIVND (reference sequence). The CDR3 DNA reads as TGTGCCAGTAGCCAAATCGGGTCGACAGGGGGATCGAACACTGAAGCTTTCTTT. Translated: CASSQIGSTGGSNTEAFF.

CDR3 coding DNA: TGTGCCAGCAGTGCCGACCCCAGGGTAGGCAGGGAGACCCAGTACTTC. Translation: CASSADPRVGRETQYF. V gene TRBV27 combines with J gene TRBJ2-5; D might be TRBD1 (5 bases). CDR3 length: 16 amino acids. V was clipped by 5 bases and J by 5 bases, with 21 bases between them. Germline CDR1 MNHEY, CDR2 SMNVEV (reference sequence).

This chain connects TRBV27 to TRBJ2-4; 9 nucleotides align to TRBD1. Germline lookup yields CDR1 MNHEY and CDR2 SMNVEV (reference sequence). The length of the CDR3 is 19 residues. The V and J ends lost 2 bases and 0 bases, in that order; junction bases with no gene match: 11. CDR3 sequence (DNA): TGTGCCAGCAGTTTAACGGGGGACAGGGCGGTATTAGCCAAAAACATTCAGTACTTC. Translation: CASSLTGDRAVLAKNIQYF.

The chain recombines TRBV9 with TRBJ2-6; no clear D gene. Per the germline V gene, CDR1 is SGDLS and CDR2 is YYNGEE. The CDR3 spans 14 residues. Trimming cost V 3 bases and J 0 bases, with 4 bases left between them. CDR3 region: CASSGYSGANVLTF. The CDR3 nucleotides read TGTGCCAGCAGCGGCTACTCTGGGGCCAACGTCCTGACTTTC. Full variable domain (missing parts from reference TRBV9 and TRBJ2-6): DSGVTQTPKHLITATGQRVTLRCSPRSGDLSVYWYQQSLDQGLQFLIQYYNGEERAKGNILERFSAQQFPDLHSELNLSSLELGDSALYFCASSGYSGANVLTFGAGSRLTVL.

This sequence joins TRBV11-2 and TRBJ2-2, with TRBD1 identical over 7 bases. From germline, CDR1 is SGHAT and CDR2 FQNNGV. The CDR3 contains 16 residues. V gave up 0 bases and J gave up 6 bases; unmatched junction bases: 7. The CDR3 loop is CASSLEGQIRAGELFF. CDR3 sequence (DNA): TGTGCCAGCAGCTTAGAGGGACAGATTCGAGCCGGGGAGCTGTTTTTT.